This T cell receptor (beta chain) was captured by sequencing in a study of T cells expressing NK-cell markers. Overall study: Seven HCMV-seropositive donors and one seronegative donor made up the eight sequenced donors.

What made the TCR beta cDNA was 5'RACE template switching with UMIs. Reanalyzing the 5' RACE reads, TCRdb keeps one entry per CDR3 protein, without DNA. The specimen's table records a few hundred thousand distinct CDR3 sequences. CDR1 and CDR2 (germline): GTSNPN, SVGIG (reference sequence). The CDR3 covers 14 residues. Findings and caveats of the study: Among several donors, these clonotypes also ranked first in the CD3+CD56-NKG2C+ fraction.

Note on this clonotype: The target antigen is unknown.

The sequencing input was blood T cells: a sorted CD56 or NKG2C T cell subset, CD4+ or CD8+ T cells, or bulk PBMC T cells (not recorded which). The chain is built from TRBV30 and TRBJ2-7; as DNA is missing, the TRBD1 call by TCRdb cannot be tested. The sequence was obtained from a woman aged 50 to 65 in good health. The CDR3 sequence is CAWSRTGFTHEQYF. Full variable domain (outside the CDR3, taken from reference TRBV30 and TRBJ2-7): SQTIHQWPATLVQPVGSPLSLECTVEGTSNPNLYWYRQAAGRGLQLLFYSVGIGQISSEVPQNLSASRPQDRQFILSSKKLLLSDSGFYLCAWSRTGFTHEQYFGPGTRLTVT.